A selection of T cell receptor beta chains follows, all from one sample in a study of blood T cell repertoires in COVID-19. Using immunoSEQ multiplex PCR, the repertoire was profiled, and TCRdb retains in-frame clones only, with some absent. The sample includes around 220,000 clones, approximately 80% of them seen just once. The material sequenced was peripheral blood. These receptors all stem from an elderly woman with active or convalescent COVID-19. The CDR3 runs from the conserved cysteine through the conserved F or W. D genes are given only for firm matches. Part of the rows lack a size; the others show once, few, many or a class for expanded clones.

>NA|TRBV5-1|TRBJ1-1|TRBD1
TGCGCCAGCAGCTTACAGGGGGCAGGCACTGAGACTTTCTTT
CASSLQGAGTETFF
>NA|TRBV7-2|TRBJ2-7|TRBD2
TGTGCCAGCAGCACCACTAGCGGTTCCTACGAGCAGTACTTC
CASSTTSGSYEQYF
>NA|TRBV3-1/TRBV3-2|TRBJ1-3|NA
TGCGCCAGCAGTTTTACAGGGATCTCTGGAAACACCATATATTTT
CASSFTGISGNTIYF
>NA|TRBV27|TRBJ2-7|TRBD1
TGTGCCAGCAGGTTTAGTGGACAGGGCGGACTCTACGAGCAGTACTTC
CASRFSGQGGLYEQYF
>NA|TRBV2|TRBJ2-5|TRBD1
TGTGCCAGCACTTGGGACAGCCGTCAAGAGACCCAGTACTTC
CASTWDSRQETQYF
>once|TRBV12-3/TRBV12-4|TRBJ1-3|NA
TGTGCCAGCAAAACAGCAGGAAACACCATATATTTT
CASKTAGNTIYF
>NA|TRBV2|TRBJ1-5|TRBD1
TGTGCCAGTACGAGACAGGGCGGCAATCAGCCCCAGCATTTT
CASTRQGGNQPQHF
>once|TRBV2|TRBJ2-2|TRBD1
TGTGCCGGAAAACCACCAGGGGGCACGAACACCGGGGAGCTGTTTTTT
CAGKPPGGTNTGELFF
>NA|TRBV5-1|TRBJ2-5|TRBD2
TGCGCCAGCAAAACCCTGAGCGGGAGCGGGGAGACCCAGTACTTC
CASKTLSGSGETQYF
>NA|TRBV5-5|TRBJ2-1|TRBD1
TGTGCCAGCAGCGCGGGACAGGGGGCCTACAATGAGCAGTTCTTC
CASSAGQGAYNEQFF
>few|TRBV6-4|TRBJ1-1|NA
TGTGCCAGCAGTGACCAAACAGGGTCGGAAGCTTTCTTT
CASSDQTGSEAFF
>NA|TRBV11-2|TRBJ2-2|NA
TGTGCCAGCAGCTTAGCCCTACGCGGGGAGCTGTTTTTT
CASSLALRGELFF
>NA|TRBV29-1|TRBJ2-1|NA
TGCAGCGTTGGTCCTAGCCAATACAATGAGCAGTTCTTC
CSVGPSQYNEQFF
>NA|TRBV5-1|TRBJ1-1|NA
TGCGCCAGCAGCTTTGAGGGCTTAAGCGCTGAAGCTTTCTTT
CASSFEGLSAEAFF
>NA|TRBV6-5|TRBJ1-5|TRBD1
TGTGCCAGCAGCTCTGGGACAGGAGGATATCAGCCCCAGCATTTT
CASSSGTGGYQPQHF
>NA|TRBV5-8|TRBJ2-1|TRBD2
TGTGCCAGCAGCTTGGTAGCGGGAGGTGACAATGAGCAGTTCTTC
CASSLVAGGDNEQFF
>NA|TRBV6-5|TRBJ2-2|TRBD1
TGTGCCAGCAGTCCACAGGGGGGCACCGGGGAGCTGTTTTTT
CASSPQGGTGELFF
>NA|TRBV11-2|TRBJ1-2|NA
TGTGCCAGCAGCCCCCAGGGTGGTGGCTACACCTTC
CASSPQGGGYTF
>NA|TRBV10-1|TRBJ1-1|NA
TGCGCCCGGGGCACTGAAGCTTTCTTT
CARGTEAFF
>NA|TRBV27|TRBJ1-5|TRBD1
TGTGCCAGCAGGCTGACAGGGGATCTTAGCAATCAGCCCCAGCATTTT
CASRLTGDLSNQPQHF
>NA|TRBV10-3|TRBJ1-2|NA
TGTGCCATCAGTGAGTCGACGGGAGGCTACACCTTC
CAISESTGGYTF
>NA|TRBV15|TRBJ2-3|NA
TGTGCCACCAGCAGGAGACAGGCGACAGATACGCAGTATTTT
CATSRRQATDTQYF
>NA|TRBV6-4|TRBJ1-1|NA
TGTGCCAGCATCAGCGGGGTTGAAGCTTTCTTT
CASISGVEAFF
>NA|TRBV14|TRBJ1-2|TRBD1
TGTGCCAGCAGCCCTCAACAGGGGCCCTATGGCTACACCTTC
CASSPQQGPYGYTF
>once|TRBV7-2|TRBJ2-5|TRBD2
TGTGCCAGCAGCTTGGGGGGAGGGGAGACCCAGTACTTC
CASSLGGGETQYF
>NA|TRBV28|TRBJ1-5|TRBD1
TGTGCCAGCAGGGGTTACGGGACAGGGGATAATCAGCCCCAGCATTTT
CASRGYGTGDNQPQHF
>NA|TRBV6-2/TRBV6-3|TRBJ1-2|TRBD1
TGTGCCAGCAGCGAACAGGGGAACTATGGCTACACCTTC
CASSEQGNYGYTF
>NA|TRBV28|TRBJ1-2|NA
TGTGCCAGCAGTTTATTGCGCTATGGCTACACCTTC
CASSLLRYGYTF
>NA|TRBV28|TRBJ1-2|TRBD1
TGTGCCAGCAGAACCCATGGGACAGGCAACTATGGCTACACCTTC
CASRTHGTGNYGYTF
>NA|TRBV6-1|TRBJ1-6|NA
TGTGCCAGCAGTGAACAAGGACAGCTCAATTCACCCCTCCACTTT
CASSEQGQLNSPLHF
>NA|TRBV11-2|TRBJ1-6|NA
TGTGCCAGCAGCCGCGGAAACTCACCCCTCCACTTT
CASSRGNSPLHF
>NA|TRBV28|TRBJ1-5|NA
TGTGCCAGCGGGGTAACAGGGTTTGATCAGCCCCAGCATTTT
CASGVTGFDQPQHF
>many|TRBV7-9|TRBJ2-7|TRBD2
TGTGCCAGCAGCTTAGCTACCCTAGCGGGAGGGTCCAACGAGCAGTACTTC
CASSLATLAGGSNEQYF
>NA|TRBV6-2/TRBV6-3|TRBJ1-5|NA
TGTGCCAGCAGTTACTCGGGGAGGGGTAATCAGCCCCAGCATTTT
CASSYSGRGNQPQHF
>once|TRBV6-5|TRBJ1-2|NA
TGTGCCAGCAGGGCGACATCGTTCTATGGCTACACCTTC
CASRATSFYGYTF